This T cell receptor (beta chain) was recorded in a study of identical twins (dated by TCRdb to 2016 to 2017). A note on the overall study: The study deep-sequenced TCR alpha and beta repertoires from monozygotic twins, unrelated adults of various ages and cord blood to test whether fetal clonotypes persist. Replicate twin experiments were performed at different times using different library preparation protocols to rule out contamination.

All donors were healthy Caucasians. The twin cohort comprised three pairs of female monozygotic twins, all aged about 18 to 30 years. RNA for TCR libraries was isolated from peripheral blood mononuclear cells. This clonotype was counted only a few times. Which antigen it targets is not known. Base qualities are missing; no much larger clone stands one base away. V is pared back by 1 base and J by 6 bases, with 14 bases lying between the germline termini. CDR1 and CDR2 are drawn from the germline V gene: LGHNA, YNFKEQ. From cysteine to phenylalanine, the CDR3 is 15 amino acids long. Only the CDR3 portion is preserved as DNA: 45 bases, with reading frame beginning at the first base. Paper-wide results and their limitations: Out-of-frame TCR alpha sharing in monozygotic twins was systematically underestimated by recombination models, whereas sharing between unrelated individuals was in agreement with the recombination models. In beta out-of-frame sequences, excess twin sharing was weaker, because having fewer shared sequences lowered the signal-to-noise ratio. Abundant cord blood beta clonotypes carried fewer insertions; young adult naive repertoires showed a weaker similar trend, while memory repertoires showed none. Compared with coincidental sharing between unrelated individuals, out-of-frame TCR alpha sequences shared between twins had an excess of sequences with low generation probability. Zero-insertion analyses could be partly confounded by invariant T cells such as MAIT and iNKT, although diverse VJ usage argued against such confounding for most clonotypes. Conclusions relied on cross-sectional statistical analysis, since the same donors could not be followed over many years.

The library was obtained by 5' RACE. Sequencing used an Illumina HiSeq 2000. A universal primer binding site was added through template switching, and the final cDNA carried a unique molecular identifier so that TCR cDNA molecules could be counted accurately. Specific primers in the conserved constant-segment region were used to synthesize first-strand cDNA for TCR alpha and beta chains. Each cDNA library was double barcoded, with a SMART-Mk sample barcode plus Illumina barcodes, to control for contamination. Two successive PCR steps introduced TruSeq adapter sequences along with Illumina sample barcodes. The TCR alpha and beta cDNA libraries were sequenced on the Illumina HiSeq platform using custom primers. The study's processing was this. Unique molecular identifiers were extracted from raw reads with MiGEC, and CDR3 positions were determined with MiXCR. Recombination models were inferred per individual with the repgenHMM and IGoR tools using an EM algorithm. Shared clonotypes were analyzed with the tcR package in R, and sharing was normalized by the product of cloneset sizes. To study raw recombination free of thymic and clonal selection effects, out-of-frame nonproductive sequences were analyzed. TCRdb reprocessing: public reads trimmed at Q25 with fastp, clones called with MiXCR, in-frame beta chains kept. Merged by CDR3 protein, the rows form single entries marked with the most common genes and DNA. TCRdb assigned the V and J calls; the authors' analysis was not used. This sample is represented by 600,000 to 700,000 distinct CDR3 sequences; around 20% of them were singletons. Over 4% of the sample is held by the ten biggest clonotypes.

The sample was also linked to a second study, of T cells expressing NK-cell markers. The second study also describes: Eight or nine donors provided sorted CD3+CD56+NKG2C+, CD3+CD56+NKG2C- and CD3+CD56-NKG2C+ T-cell subsets, whose TCR beta-chain repertoires were profiled. Among the eight sequenced donors, seven were HCMV-seropositive and one was HCMV-seronegative. To restrict sorting to alphabetaTCR-expressing T cells, an anti-gammadeltaTCR antibody was added in several experiments. In a handful of donors, the dominant CD3+CD56+NKG2C+ clonotypes were found to rank among the top 10 CD8+ clonotypes and to make up roughly 1.0-8% of CD8+ T cells. Those dominant clonotypes were again the most abundant among CD3+CD56-NKG2C+ cells in a few donors, at roughly 25-60.1%. Whether the expanded NKG2C-expressing T cell clones were specific for HCMV antigens was left unclear. The study sequenced eight donors, all healthy volunteers chosen at random: three men and five women. HCMV serostatus was determined by detecting HCMV-specific IgG in serum with a commercial ELISA kit. Bulk peripheral blood T-cell repertoires were additionally sequenced from unsorted PBMC for several donors. MIGEC was used to demultiplex reads and group the reads by UMI, and MiTCR was used to assemble and quantify clonotypes. To exclude erroneous sequences, any TCR cDNA sequence not supported by at least two reads was discarded. Downstream repertoire analysis used the tcR package, and clonotypes were matched across fractions by CDR3 nucleotide sequence plus V segment. VDJmatch was used to annotate antigen specificity against VDJdb, with one amino acid substitution in CDR3 allowed.

The receptor was isolated from a woman between 18 and 29 years old in good health. The rearranged chain carries TRBV4-2 and TRBJ2-3; perhaps TRBD1 is the D gene, with 5 bases matching. The sample consisted of PBMCs. The CDR3 protein is CASSQAGYSTDTQYF. The sequence in DNA is TGTGCCAGCAGCCAAGCAGGGTACAGTACGGATACGCAGTATTTT.